The T cell receptor beta chain described here comes from a study of blood T cells in healthy people across ages. Overall study results and limits: Any conclusive comparison of naive versus antigen-experienced cells was prevented by using unsorted PBMCs.

For the second PCR, which ran for about 6 to 11 cycles, a sample-barcoded 5' primer and a J-beta primer mix were used. MiXCR, run by TCRdb on the 5' RACE reads, gives a single entry per CDR3 protein. The sample lists roughly 800,000 distinct CDR3 sequences, under 30% occurring once. Total RNA extracted from each sample amounted to at least 5.5 micrograms. With regard to this clonotype: The antigen remains undetermined.

This sample was shared with a second study, whose subject was T cells of mothers and their children. As that report states: All extracted RNA went into cDNA synthesis, approximately 1.5 ug per 15 ul. Thymic selection shapes TCR recombination output similarly in related and unrelated pairs.

The sequence derives from a boy between 10 and 17 years old in good health. Sample: blood.

CDR3 loop: CASIAWAQETQYF. The DNA of the CDR3 is TGTGCCAGCATCGCGTGGGCCCAAGAGACCCAGTACTTC. This chain uses TRBV7-9 with TRBJ2-5; no firm D call. Looked up from germline, CDR1 is SEHNR and CDR2 is FQNEAQ (reference sequence). The CDR3 sequence is 13 residues long. V lost 7 bases, J lost 1 base, and 10 bases lay in between.